The 21 T cell receptor beta chains in this list originate from one sample, sequenced in a study of T cell repertoires in ileal Crohn's disease. Data came from immunoSEQ multiplex PCR; TCRdb stores just in-frame clones and leaves some out. The sample records fewer than 8,000 clones, around four fifths being singletons. Specified time point: neoterminal ileum biopsy at postoperative endoscopy, about 6 months after surgery. Material for sequencing was ileal tissue. The receptors derive from an adult with Crohn's disease.

V usage is TRBV29-1 and J usage is TRBJ1-5, with D possibly matching TRBD1 (5 bases). V lost 4 bases and J lost 4, with 17 bases in between. The CDR3 contains 15 residues. Germline-derived CDR1 and CDR2 are SQVTM and ANQGSEA. This CDR3 is CSVAFGQGVNQPQHF. The CDR3 region has the DNA TGCAGCGTTGCTTTCGGGCAGGGTGTGAATCAGCCCCAGCATTTT.

This clone was detected once. The chain couples TRBV11-2 to TRBJ2-7; D is unclear. Trimming removed 1 base from V and 1 base from J, with 8 bases in between. Germline CDR1 is SGHAT and CDR2 is FQNNGV. This CDR3 has 14 residues. Here the CDR3 reads CASSLVQYSYEQYF. The CDR3 DNA reads as TGTGCCAGCAGCTTAGTTCAGTATTCCTACGAGCAGTACTTC.

The chain joins TRBV4-3 to TRBJ2-7; 10 bases agree with TRBD1. The CDR3 runs to 18 residues. From germline, CDR1 is LGHNA and CDR2 YSLEER. V lost 0 bases, J lost 7 bases, and 15 bases stayed unmatched. CDR3 bases: TGCGCCAGCAGCCAAGAAAGCGGGGACAGGGGAACTTCGGGTGAGCAGTACTTC. Encoded protein: CASSQESGDRGTSGEQYF.

This rearrangement joins TRBV30 to TRBJ1-1; 8 bases map to TRBD1. Germline V CDR1 and CDR2: GTSNPN, SVGIG (reference sequence). The CDR3 loop spans 12 amino acids. Trimming took 0 bases from V and 8 from J; bases not matched to a gene: 2. The CDR3 loop is CAWSVQGVEAFF. CDR3 nucleotide sequence: TGTGCCTGGAGTGTACAGGGGGTGGAAGCTTTCTTT.

The V call is TRBV7-6, the J call TRBJ2-3; weak D call: TRBD1 (6 bases). V was clipped by 1 base and J by 6 bases, with 20 bases between them. Germline V CDR1 and CDR2: SGHVS, FNYEAQ. The CDR3 has 17 amino acids. As DNA, the CDR3 is TGTGCCAGCAGCTTAGTAACACCCGGGGACACGATGGATACGCAGTATTTT. Encoded protein: CASSLVTPGDTMDTQYF.

The rearrangement uses TRBV1 and TRBJ2-4; TRBD2 was called by the table and not checked on the DNA. TRBV1 constitutes a pseudogene. The CDR3 is 14 residues long. This chain's CDR3 is CTSSSRLAPNIQYF. The DNA of the CDR3 is TGCACCAGCAGCTCCCGACTAGCCCCGAACATTCAGTACTTC.

The rearrangement uses TRBV9 and TRBJ2-1, with 9 bases identical to TRBD1. This CDR3 comprises 14 residues. V shed 0 bases, J shed 7 bases, and the junction held 2 bases outside the gene matches. Germline-derived CDR1 and CDR2 are SGDLS and YYNGEE. The CDR3 sequence: CASSVETGGNEQFF. DNA of the CDR3: TGTGCCAGCAGCGTAGAGACAGGGGGTAATGAGCAGTTCTTC.

This clone was observed a handful of times. V usage is TRBV5-5 and J usage is TRBJ2-3; the match to TRBD2 covers 9 bases. The J segment lost 5 bases and the V segment lost 5 bases, leaving 9 bases of the junction unmatched. Germline lookup yields CDR1 SGHKS and CDR2 YYEKEE (reference sequence). The length of the CDR3 is 15 residues. As DNA, the CDR3 is TGTGCCAGCAGAGGGTGGCGGGGGGGTGGAGATACGCAGTATTTT. Amino acid sequence: CASRGWRGGGDTQYF. The variable domain in full, with the rest retrieved from reference TRBV5-5 and TRBJ2-3, is DAGVTQSPTHLIKTRGQQVTLRCSPISGHKSVSWYQQVLGQGPQFIFQYYEKEERGRGNFPDRFSARQFPNYSSELNVNALLLGDSALYLCASRGWRGGGDTQYFGPGTRLTVL.

V usage is TRBV2 and J usage is TRBJ2-1; D may be TRBD2 (5 bases). V lost 4 bases, J lost 9 bases, and 19 bases lay in between. The germline V gene encodes CDR1 SNHLY and CDR2 FYNNEI. The CDR3 is 15 amino acids. The CDR3 reads CASSGGSVAPGEQFF. The CDR3 nucleotides are TGTGCCAGCAGTGGAGGGTCAGTAGCCCCGGGTGAGCAGTTCTTC.

The chain uses TRBV28 and TRBJ1-2, with TRBD1 matching 8 bases. The V gene's germline CDR1 is MDHEN and CDR2 SYDVKM. Losses at the gene ends were 7 bases for V and 4 bases for J; bases not matched to a gene: 8. The CDR3 loop spans 14 amino acids. CDR3 residues: CASTLSGTGYGYTF. The CDR3 DNA reads TGTGCCAGCACCCTGTCAGGGACAGGCTATGGCTACACCTTC.

The chain is built from TRBV6-6 and TRBJ2-1; 7 bases fit TRBD2. V trimming: 2 bases; J trimming: 8 bases; junction bases outside the gene matches: 3. Germline CDR1 and CDR2: MNHNY and SVGAGI (reference sequence). This CDR3 has 13 residues. In nucleotides, the CDR3 is TGTGCCAGCAGTTACGGGACTAACGATGAGCAGTTCTTC. It specifies CASSYGTNDEQFF.

The rearrangement uses TRBV11-3 and TRBJ2-5; no definite D call. The CDR3 sequence is 13 residues long. Germline assignment: CDR1 SGHNT and CDR2 YENEEA. V was pared by 5 bases and J by 4 bases, with 11 bases between. CDR3 loop: CASSREERETQYF. CDR3 DNA sequence: TGTGCCAGCAGCCGCGAGGAGCGAGAGACCCAGTACTTC.

The chain uses TRBV7-2 and TRBJ1-5; no clear D gene. The CDR3 runs 13 residues. V lost 0 bases and J 5 bases, leaving 5 bases between the germline ends. Germline CDR1 reads SGHTA; CDR2 reads FQGNSA. The CDR3: CASSLARDQPQHF. The CDR3 DNA follows: TGTGCCAGCAGCTTAGCGAGGGATCAGCCCCAGCATTTT.

The J gene is TRBJ2-3, the V gene TRBV4-2; the match to TRBD1 covers 8 bases. CDR1 is LGHNA, CDR2 YNFKEQ, per germline. The CDR3 is made up of 17 amino acids. With 5 bases clipped from V and 0 bases from J, the junction kept 10 bases outside the gene matches. The CDR3 region has the DNA TGTGCCAGCAGCGCCCGACAGGGGCCGGATAGCACAGATACGCAGTATTTT. It specifies CASSARQGPDSTDTQYF.

The CDR3 DNA reads as TGTGCCAGCAGACGGGAAGGATTCTCTGGGGCCAACGTCCTGACTTTC. Its protein product is CASRREGFSGANVLTF. V is TRBV7-8 and J is TRBJ2-6; possibly TRBD2 for D (5 bases). Per germline, CDR1 SGHVS and CDR2 FQNEAQ. V lost 6 bases and J lost 0, with 12 bases in between. The CDR3 is made up of 16 amino acids. Based on the CDR3 plus reference TRBV7-8 and TRBJ2-6, the full variable domain is GAGVSQSPRYKVAKRGQDVALRCDPISGHVSLFWYQQALGQGPEFLTYFQNEAQLDKSGLPSDRFFAERPEGSVSTLKIQRTQQEDSAVYLCASRREGFSGANVLTFGAGSRLTVL.

The chain employs TRBV6-1 and TRBJ1-5, with D possibly TRBD1 on 5 matching bases. This CDR3 spans 15 amino acids. Between the trimmed V and J ends, which lost 4 bases and 5 bases, there was a span of 15 bases. Looked up from germline, CDR1 is MNHNS and CDR2 is SASEGT. CDR3 residues: CASSGGGGMDQPQHF. In DNA form, the CDR3 reads TGTGCCAGCAGTGGGGGTGGGGGGATGGATCAGCCCCAGCATTTT.

The chain recombines TRBV12-5 with TRBJ2-7, with 7 bases that match TRBD1. J was trimmed by 2 bases and V by 7 bases; bases with no gene match: 8. CDR3 size: 14 residues. Germline V gives CDR1 LGHNT, CDR2 FRNRAP. Here the CDR3 reads CASASQGSAYEQYF. Written as DNA, the CDR3 is TGTGCTAGTGCCTCACAGGGGTCGGCCTACGAGCAGTACTTC.

This clone rates as large. J is TRBJ1-1 and V is TRBV2, with a tentative D call TRBD1 (6 bases). The ends were cut back, 6 bases at V and 2 bases at J, with 16 bases in the middle. Looked up from germline, CDR1 is SNHLY and CDR2 is FYNNEI. The CDR3 is 15 amino acids. CDR3 sequence: CASRGRGTSNTEAFF. The CDR3 nucleotides read TGTGCCAGCAGGGGCAGGGGAACGTCCAACACTGAAGCTTTCTTT.

The rearrangement links TRBV9 to TRBJ2-3, with a weak D call TRBD1 (6 bases). Trimming left V 4 bases short and J 4 bases short, with 13 bases between. CDR3 size: 14 residues. CDR1 is SGDLS and CDR2 is YYNGEE in the germline V gene. The CDR3 sequence: CASSPRDMADTQYF. CDR3 nucleotides: TGTGCCAGCAGCCCCCGGGACATGGCAGATACGCAGTATTTT.

The chain employs TRBV6-1 and TRBJ2-1; 8 bases agree with TRBD2. J gave up 9 bases and V 4 bases, and 11 bases lay outside the gene matches. The CDR3 runs 15 residues. Germline CDR1 and CDR2: MNHNS and SASEGT. CDR3 residues: CASSGGGTRSLEQFF. In DNA, the CDR3 is TGTGCCAGCAGTGGGGGGGGGACTAGGTCACTTGAGCAGTTCTTC.

The chain links TRBV5-5 to TRBJ2-7; unclear D gene. Germline CDR1 is SGHKS and CDR2 is YYEKEE (reference sequence). V lost 0 bases to trimming and J lost 4 bases, with 17 bases between them. The length of the CDR3 is 16 residues. CDR3 protein: CASSLDARRLPYEQYF. The CDR3 bases are TGTGCCAGCAGCTTGGATGCGCGCCGACTTCCGTACGAGCAGTACTTC.